A single sample is the source of the 20 T cell receptor beta chains below, sequenced in a study of blood T cell repertoires in COVID-19. Sequencing used immunoSEQ multiplex PCR; TCRdb keeps in-frame clones, though not all of them. This sample has 250,000 to 350,000 clones, with roughly 86% found just once. What was sequenced was peripheral blood. These TCRs come from a woman in her forties or fifties with acute or convalescent COVID-19.

This chain uses TRBV27 with TRBJ2-1; the match to TRBD2 covers 8 bases. V was pared by 3 bases and J by 6 bases, with 4 bases of the junction left unmatched. The CDR3 length is 14 residues. Germline V gene lookup returns CDR1 MNHEY and CDR2 SMNVEV (reference sequence). The CDR3 here is CASSFALAGNEQFF. The CDR3 DNA reads TGTGCCAGCAGTTTTGCCCTAGCGGGCAATGAGCAGTTCTTC.

The chain is built from TRBV5-1 and TRBJ1-4; D gene ambiguous. Trimming removed 0 bases at V and 7 bases at J, with 13 bases between. The CDR3 is 15 residues long. Germline CDR1 is SGHRS and CDR2 is YFSETQ. This CDR3 reads CASSLGMVGGEKLFF. As DNA, the CDR3 is TGCGCCAGCAGCTTGGGAATGGTTGGCGGTGAAAAACTGTTTTTT.

The chain is built from TRBV7-9 and TRBJ2-2; possible D gene TRBD1, 5 bases. The CDR3 runs to 17 residues. Germline CDR1 reads SEHNR; CDR2 reads FQNEAQ (reference sequence). The V end lost 5 bases, the J end lost 1 base, and 17 bases lay between the germline ends. As DNA, the CDR3 is TGTGCCAGCAGCCATCCCCCCCAGACAGTGAACACCGGGGAGCTGTTTTTT. This encodes CASSHPPQTVNTGELFF.

The chain joins TRBV7-2 to TRBJ1-5; TRBD1 might be the D (5 bases). The CDR3 is 15 amino acids. V was trimmed by 5 bases and J by 0 bases, leaving 11 bases between them. Germline V CDR1 and CDR2: SGHTA, FQGNSA. This CDR3 is CASSHDSLSNQPQHF. The CDR3 DNA is TGTGCCAGCAGCCACGACAGCCTTAGCAATCAGCCCCAGCATTTT.

This clone appeared once. V usage is TRBV27 and J usage is TRBJ1-5, with a tentative D call TRBD1 (5 bases). CDR3 size: 14 residues. The germline V gene encodes CDR1 MNHEY and CDR2 SMNVEV (reference sequence). Between the trimmed V and J ends, which lost 3 bases and 7 bases, there was a span of 13 bases. CDR3 in DNA: TGTGCCAGCAGTTTCGGACATCCTGGGCAGCCCCAGCATTTT. Encoded protein: CASSFGHPGQPQHF.

The gene calls are TRBV6-5 and TRBJ2-1; 11 bases are shared with TRBD2. V dropped 2 bases and J dropped 8; count of bases not matched to a gene: 5. The CDR3 covers 15 residues. Per germline, CDR1 MNHEY and CDR2 SVGAGI. CDR3 sequence: CASSYTSGSRDEQFF. The CDR3 DNA follows: TGTGCCAGCAGTTACACTAGCGGGAGTCGGGATGAGCAGTTCTTC.

The sample holds one count of this clone. This chain joins TRBV27 and TRBJ1-4, with a possible D match to TRBD1 (5 bases). The ends were cut back, 5 bases at V and 3 bases at J, with 10 bases in the middle. The CDR3 is 14 amino acids. Per germline, CDR1 MNHEY and CDR2 SMNVEV (reference sequence). The CDR3 bases are TGTGCCAGCAGTCCCAGGGCCCCTAATGAAAAACTGTTTTTT. Protein product: CASSPRAPNEKLFF.

The chain joins TRBV6-2 or TRBV6-3 to TRBJ2-2, with a weak D call TRBD2 (6 bases). V lost 5 bases and J lost 4, with 20 bases in between. This CDR3 has 17 amino acids. Germline values: CDR1 MNHEY, CDR2 SVGEGT. The CDR3 protein is CASSTYKGLGGTGELFF. The CDR3 DNA reads as TGTGCCAGCAGTACCTACAAGGGGCTGGGGGGCACCGGGGAGCTGTTTTTT.

This chain links TRBV24-1 with TRBJ2-5; 10 nucleotides agree with TRBD2. Unmatched junction bases numbered 5, after V lost 9 bases and J lost 5 bases. Germline V CDR1 and CDR2: KGHDR, SFDVKD. The CDR3 has 13 residues. CDR3: CATSAGGYETQYF. CDR3 nucleotides: TGTGCCACCTCAGCGGGAGGGTACGAGACCCAGTACTTC.

This chain uses TRBV28 with TRBJ2-2; perhaps TRBD2 as D (6 bases). CDR3 length: 16 residues. Germline-derived CDR1 and CDR2 are MDHEN and SYDVKM. V lost 7 bases to trimming and J lost 1 base, with 16 bases between them. The CDR3 bases are TGTGCCAGCACCCTTGAGAGTAGCGGGAACACCGGGGAGCTGTTTTTT. The encoded protein is CASTLESSGNTGELFF.

This clone was observed once. The V gene is TRBV4-3, the J gene TRBJ1-1; 12 bases fit TRBD1. V shed 4 bases, J shed 4 bases, and the junction held 4 bases outside the gene matches. This CDR3 is built from 15 residues. CDR1 and CDR2 (germline): LGHNA, YSLEER. This CDR3 reads CASSRGTGGGTEAFF. The CDR3 coding sequence is TGCGCCAGCAGCCGAGGGACAGGGGGCGGCACTGAAGCTTTCTTT.

The chain uses TRBV14 and TRBJ2-1; 12 bases fit TRBD2. This CDR3 is 19 amino acids long. Looked up from germline, CDR1 is SGHDN and CDR2 is FVKESK. Trimming cost V 0 bases and J 5 bases; bases outside gene matches: 11. Here the CDR3 DNA reads TGTGCCAGCAGCCAAGAGCTAGCGGGAGGGCCCCCTAGGGACAATGAGCAGTTCTTC. Its translation: CASSQELAGGPPRDNEQFF.

The chain is built from TRBV2 and TRBJ1-1; D unclear. The germline gives CDR1 SNHLY, CDR2 FYNNEI. The CDR3 contains 12 residues. Trimming stripped 4 bases from V and 5 bases from J, with 8 bases between. In nucleotides, the CDR3 is TGTGCCAGCAGTGGAGGTGTAACTGAAGCTTTCTTT. Amino acids: CASSGGVTEAFF. The full variable domain, in which reference TRBV2 and TRBJ1-1 provide the parts outside the CDR3, is EPEVTQTPSHQVTQMGQEVILRCVPISNHLYFYWYRQILGQKVEFLVSFYNNEISEKSEIFDDQFSVERPDGSNFTLKIRSTKLEDSAMYFCASSGGVTEAFFGQGTRLTVV.

This chain joins TRBV10-3 and TRBJ2-7, with 10 bases lining up with TRBD1. After removal of 5 bases from V and 6 bases from J, the junction contained 7 bases not matched to a gene. From germline, CDR1 is ENHRY and CDR2 SYGVKD. This CDR3 has 14 residues. The CDR3 is CAISRTGGRGEQYF. In nucleotides, the CDR3 is TGTGCCATCAGTAGGACAGGGGGTAGGGGCGAGCAGTACTTC.

This clone was seen just once. This chain uses TRBV30 with TRBJ1-1; D may be TRBD1 (5 bases). Trimming left V 3 bases short and J 6 bases short, with 11 bases between. The CDR3 length is 12 residues. Germline V gene lookup returns CDR1 GTSNPN and CDR2 SVGIG (reference sequence). The CDR3 protein is CAWSGQDPEAFF. The CDR3 DNA reads as TGTGCCTGGAGCGGACAAGACCCTGAAGCTTTCTTT. The full variable domain, in which reference TRBV30 and TRBJ1-1 provide the parts outside the CDR3, is SQTIHQWPATLVQPVGSPLSLECTVEGTSNPNLYWYRQAAGRGLQLLFYSVGIGQISSEVPQNLSASRPQDRQFILSSKKLLLSDSGFYLCAWSGQDPEAFFGQGTRLTVV.

In its sample, this clone was seen once. The chain employs TRBV5-4 and TRBJ1-6; 7 bases agree with TRBD1. Looked up from germline, CDR1 is SGHNT and CDR2 is YYREEE (reference sequence). With V trimmed by 4 bases and J by 10 bases, 8 bases remained unmatched. This CDR3 contains 14 residues. CDR3: CASSTPTGKSPLHF. The CDR3, as DNA: TGTGCCAGCAGCACACCGACAGGGAAATCACCCCTCCACTTT.

The genes are TRBV19 and TRBJ1-5; 8 bases align to TRBD1. In germline, CDR1 is LNHDA, CDR2 SQIVND (reference sequence). J gave up 9 bases and V 9 bases, and 4 bases lay outside the gene matches. This CDR3 spans 11 amino acids. CDR3 amino acids: CARRTGGPQHF. In nucleotides, the CDR3 is TGTGCCAGGCGTACAGGGGGGCCCCAGCATTTT.

The genes are TRBV10-3 and TRBJ2-1, with 13 bases aligning to TRBD2. The germline CDR1 and CDR2 sequences are ENHRY and SYGVKD. V trimming: 4 bases; J trimming: 8 bases; junction bases outside the gene matches: 5. This CDR3 region has 15 residues. CDR3 region: CAISGGLAGVDEQFF. CDR3 DNA sequence: TGTGCCATCAGTGGAGGACTAGCGGGAGTCGATGAGCAGTTCTTC.

The V call is TRBV9, the J call TRBJ1-2; D possibly corresponds to TRBD1 (5 bases). V was trimmed by 4 bases and J by 4 bases, leaving 17 bases between them. Germline V gene data show CDR1 as SGDLS and CDR2 as YYNGEE. The CDR3 sequence is 15 residues long. DNA of the CDR3: TGTGCCAGCAGCCCTACTCGACAGCAGGGCTATGGCTACACCTTC. It yields the protein CASSPTRQQGYGYTF.

The chain recombines TRBV28 with TRBJ2-3; D perhaps matches TRBD1 (7 bases). In germline, CDR1 is MDHEN, CDR2 SYDVKM. V was cut by 6 bases and J by 0 bases, with 25 bases left in between. The CDR3 is made up of 19 amino acids. CDR3 residues: CASRGGMRLRGSSTDTQYF. For the CDR3, the DNA is TGTGCCAGCAGAGGGGGGATGAGGCTCAGGGGGTCTAGCACAGATACGCAGTATTTT.